The TCR beta chain under discussion was sequenced for a study of control samples from healthy donors and cancer patients. Generated by immunoSEQ multiplex PCR, the TCRdb table keeps only in-frame clones and is missing some. The sample holds 75,000 to 90,000 clones, around 91% seen once. This CDR3 is 15 amino acids long. Trimming cost V 5 bases and J 6 bases, with 20 bases left between them. Germline V gene data show CDR1 as MNHNY and CDR2 as SVGAGI (reference sequence). The specimen was blood. This TCR derives from a man aged 45 to 65 in good health. The rearrangement joins TRBV6-6 to TRBJ2-7, with D possibly matching TRBD1 (5 bases). The CDR3 reads CASSTRGRVILEQYF. The DNA of the CDR3 is TGTGCCAGCAGTACCCGCGGCAGGGTGATTCTCGAGCAGTACTTC.